A single sample is the source of the 25 T cell receptor beta chains below, sequenced in a study of blood T cells in healthy people across ages. PCR was performed a second time for roughly 7 to 11 cycles using a sample-barcoded 5' primer and a J-beta primer mix. MiXCR was run by TCRdb on the 5' RACE reads, yielding one entry per CDR3 protein. In the table there are more than 1.4 million distinct CDR3 sequences, about 43% of which are singletons. Sequencing used blood. These receptors came from a woman aged 18-35 years in good health.

The J gene is TRBJ2-5, the V gene TRBV6-9; D is ambiguous. Germline V CDR1 and CDR2: MNHGY, SVAAGI. V was pared by 11 bases and J by 1 base, with 8 bases between. This CDR3 is 11 amino acids long. The CDR3 DNA follows: TGTGCCCTTTACCGCCAAGAGACCCAGTACTTC. The encoded protein is CALYRQETQYF.

This clonotype was counted a few times. The rearrangement uses TRBV29-1 and TRBJ1-1; 7 bases fit TRBD1. V lost 6 bases, J lost 0 bases, and 4 bases stayed unmatched. Germline V gives CDR1 SQVTM, CDR2 ANQGSEA. The CDR3 spans 13 residues. CDR3 region: CSVTGRLNTEAFF. The CDR3 DNA follows: TGCAGCGTGACAGGGAGACTGAACACTGAAGCTTTCTTT. The complete variable domain, with remaining parts taken from reference TRBV29-1 and TRBJ1-1, reads SAVISQKPSRDICQRGTSLTIQCQVDSQVTMMFWYRQQPGQSLTLIATANQGSEATYESGFVIDKFPISRPNLTFSTLTVSNMSPEDSSIYLCSVTGRLNTEAFFGQGTRLTVV.

This chain's CDR3 is CSARPAVVSYNEQFF. Here the CDR3 DNA reads TGCAGTGCTAGACCCGCAGTAGTCTCCTACAATGAGCAGTTCTTC. This chain uses TRBV20-1 with TRBJ2-1; D remains unclear. Trimming shortened V by 2 bases and J by 0 bases, and 11 bases separated the two germline ends. The CDR3 contains 15 residues. Germline V gene sequence: CDR1 DFQATT, CDR2 SNEGSKA (reference sequence).

The V and J genes are TRBV5-6 and TRBJ2-5, with TRBD2 as a possible D gene (5 bases). V gave up 2 bases and J gave up 11 bases, with 22 bases separating them. In germline, CDR1 is SGHDT, CDR2 YYEEEE. The CDR3 is made up of 15 amino acids. DNA of the CDR3: TGTGCCAGCAGCTTTCGGGGTGGTCTTTACAATGAGCAGTACTTC. Its protein is CASSFRGGLYNEQYF.

This clonotype has at least ten counts. A much larger clonotype is one base distant, so this may be a read error. The chain recombines TRBV6-6 with TRBJ2-5; TRBD2 aligns across 8 bases. This CDR3 has 13 amino acids. J was trimmed by 11 bases and V by 6 bases; bases with no gene match: 11. The germline V gene encodes CDR1 MNHNY and CDR2 SVGAGI (reference sequence). The CDR3 sequence is CASSQRENNEQYF. The CDR3 DNA sequence: TGTGCCAGCAGCCAGCGGGAGAACAATGAGCAGTACTTC.

This clonotype was observed once. CDR3 DNA sequence: TGTGCCAGCAGCTTAGATGGTAGGACAGGTTCGTACGAGCAGTACTTC. Amino acid sequence: CASSLDGRTGSYEQYF. V is TRBV11-2 and J is TRBJ2-5; 7 bases are a match to TRBD1. The J call may be faulty, since TRBJ2-7 better matches the DNA end. CDR1 SGHAT and CDR2 FQNNGV come from the germline V gene. The CDR3 consists of 16 residues.

This clonotype was counted ten times or more. J is TRBJ2-3 and V is TRBV3-1; no firm D call. CDR1 and CDR2 from the germline V gene are LGHDT and YNNKEL (reference sequence). V lost 3 bases to trimming and J lost 3 bases, with 4 bases between them. CDR3 size: 12 residues. CDR3 sequence reads: CASSQTTDTQYF. In nucleotides, the CDR3 is TGTGCCAGCAGCCAGACGACAGATACGCAGTATTTT.

This clonotype was seen a handful of times. The chain employs TRBV6-5 and TRBJ2-6; D uncertain. Trimming removed 0 bases from V and 1 base from J, with 7 bases in between. CDR3 length: 16 residues. Germline CDR1 and CDR2: MNHEY and SVGAGI. CDR3 protein: CASSYSPGSGANVLTF. Written as DNA, the CDR3 is TGTGCCAGCAGTTACTCCCCGGGTTCTGGGGCCAACGTCCTGACTTTC.

The chain links TRBV30 to TRBJ1-5, with D possibly matching TRBD1 (5 bases). Trimming cost V 2 bases and J 5 bases, with 16 bases left between them. The germline V gene encodes CDR1 GTSNPN and CDR2 SVGIG (reference sequence). The CDR3 totals 15 residues. Here the CDR3 reads CAWSPGPRRDQPQHF. The CDR3 DNA reads as TGTGCCTGGAGTCCAGGGCCTAGACGTGATCAGCCCCAGCATTTT. The full variable domain, its missing parts supplied by reference TRBV30 and TRBJ1-5, is SQTIHQWPATLVQPVGSPLSLECTVEGTSNPNLYWYRQAAGRGLQLLFYSVGIGQISSEVPQNLSASRPQDRQFILSSKKLLLSDSGFYLCAWSPGPRRDQPQHFGDGTRLSIL.

The chain uses TRBV6-1 and TRBJ2-1; possible D gene TRBD2, 6 bases. V shed 7 bases and J shed 8 bases, with 18 bases lying between them. There are 14 residues in the CDR3. Germline V lookup: CDR1 MNHNS, CDR2 SASEGT. CDR3 sequence: CASKVGRESDEQFF. The CDR3 DNA reads as TGTGCCAGCAAGGTGGGACGGGAGAGTGATGAGCAGTTCTTC.

J is TRBJ1-4 and V is TRBV11-2; a weak D match, TRBD1 (6 bases). CDR3 length: 14 amino acids. Trimming left V 6 bases short and J 7 bases short, with 15 bases between. From germline, CDR1 is SGHAT and CDR2 FQNNGV. The CDR3 sequence is CASRRGGLGEKLFF. For the CDR3, the DNA is TGTGCCAGCAGGAGGGGGGGGCTGGGTGAAAAACTGTTTTTT.

The chain combines TRBV7-8 with TRBJ2-5, with no clear D. This CDR3 is 14 amino acids long. Trimming removed 1 base at V and 11 bases at J, with 17 bases between. From germline, CDR1 is SGHVS and CDR2 FQNEAQ. CDR3 bases: TGTGCCAGCAGCTTAGGACCCTCTAGTAATGAGCAGTACTTC. Translating it yields CASSLGPSSNEQYF.

The chain combines TRBV7-2 with TRBJ2-3, with D uncertain. V lost 4 bases and J lost 6, with 11 bases in between. CDR3 length equals 13 residues. Germline values: CDR1 SGHTA, CDR2 FQGNSA. This chain's CDR3 is CASSSGFQDTQYF. CDR3 in DNA: TGTGCCAGCAGCTCAGGATTCCAGGATACGCAGTATTTT.

J is TRBJ1-6 and V is TRBV7-2, with 8 bases identical to TRBD1. The CDR3 consists of 17 residues. V shed 5 bases and J 4 bases; nucleotides not matched to a gene: 10. The germline V gene has CDR1 SGHTA and CDR2 FQGNSA. The CDR3 DNA reads TGTGCCAGCAGCGAACCGGGACAGGTCATATATAATTCACCCCTCCACTTT. The encoded protein is CASSEPGQVIYNSPLHF.

The J gene is TRBJ1-2, the V gene TRBV29-1, with 9 bases lining up with TRBD1. Per the germline V gene, CDR1 is SQVTM and CDR2 is ANQGSEA. The CDR3 runs 12 residues. The V and J ends lost 6 bases and 4 bases, in that order; junction bases with no gene match: 3. The DNA for the CDR3 is TGCAGCGTGGCGGACAGGGGCTATGGCTACACCTTC. Residues: CSVADRGYGYTF.

The chain has TRBV3-1 and TRBJ2-1, with D unclear. Deletions cut 4 bases from V and 8 bases from J, with 6 bases between. The germline CDR1 and CDR2 sequences are LGHDT and YNNKEL (reference sequence). CDR3 size: 11 residues. CDR3 DNA sequence: TGTGCCAGCAGCCGGATCGATGAGCAGTTCTTC. This sequence encodes CASSRIDEQFF.

The rearrangement joins TRBV10-2 to TRBJ2-5; no clear D gene. CDR1 and CDR2 (germline): WSHSY, SAAADI. The length of the CDR3 is 16 residues. Deletions cut 4 bases from V and 11 bases from J, with 26 bases between. The CDR3 DNA reads as TGCGCCAGCAGTGCCATAGTGCAGCCCTTGACTCTCAAGCAGTACTTC. Its translation: CASSAIVQPLTLKQYF.

The V call is TRBV7-9, the J call TRBJ2-5; D tentatively reads TRBD1 or TRBD2 (6 bases each). This CDR3 comprises 19 residues. V was clipped by 5 bases and J by 11 bases, with 36 bases between them. The V gene's germline CDR1 is SEHNR and CDR2 FQNEAQ (reference sequence). The DNA for the CDR3 is TGTGCCAGCAGCCCATCCGCCTCTAACAGGGACTCTATCTACAATGAGCAGTACTTC. The encoded protein is CASSPSASNRDSIYNEQYF.

Written as DNA, the CDR3 is TGTGCCAGCAGCGTAGTAGATAGGGACAATGAGCAGTTCTTC. It specifies CASSVVDRDNEQFF. The chain carries TRBV9 and TRBJ2-1; D ambiguous. This CDR3 has 14 residues. CDR1 and CDR2 (germline): SGDLS, YYNGEE. V was shortened by 0 bases and J by 5 bases, with 9 bases between the two germline ends. Variable domain in full (rest from reference TRBV9 and TRBJ2-1): DSGVTQTPKHLITATGQRVTLRCSPRSGDLSVYWYQQSLDQGLQFLIQYYNGEERAKGNILERFSAQQFPDLHSELNLSSLELGDSALYFCASSVVDRDNEQFFGPGTRLTVL.

This clonotype has only one observation. The CDR3 DNA follows: TGTGCCAGCAGCTTAGAAGGACTAGCGGCCCCCTACGAGCAGTACTTC. Amino acids: CASSLEGLAAPYEQYF. The V call is TRBV11-2, the J call TRBJ2-7; 10 bases map to TRBD2. V lost 0 bases to trimming and J lost 2 bases; unmatched junction nucleotides: 4. The CDR3 contains 16 residues. Germline V gene lookup returns CDR1 SGHAT and CDR2 FQNNGV.

This rearrangement joins TRBV27 to TRBJ2-7, with 8 bases identical to TRBD2. V shed 4 bases and J 4 bases; nucleotides not matched to a gene: 12. The CDR3 is made up of 16 amino acids. The germline V gene has CDR1 MNHEY and CDR2 SMNVEV (reference sequence). CDR3 in amino acids: CASSSPGSGSTYEQYF. The CDR3 DNA follows: TGTGCCAGCAGTTCCCCAGGGAGCGGGAGTACTTACGAGCAGTACTTC.

The chain uses TRBV6-5 and TRBJ1-1; a possible D gene is TRBD1 (5 bases). The V gene's germline CDR1 is MNHEY and CDR2 SVGAGI. CDR3 length: 12 amino acids. With 2 bases removed from V and 10 bases from J, the gap between germline ends came to 11 bases. The CDR3 reads CASSYSAGGAFF. CDR3 coding DNA: TGTGCCAGCAGTTACAGCGCTGGGGGAGCTTTCTTT.

This chain links TRBV20-1 with TRBJ2-7, with TRBD2 identical over 8 bases. This CDR3 region has 14 residues. Trimming removed 5 bases from V and 5 bases from J; junction bases left unmatched: 11. CDR1 and CDR2 from the germline V gene are DFQATT and SNEGSKA (reference sequence). CDR3: CSAYASGSLHEQYF. The CDR3 DNA sequence: TGCAGTGCTTATGCCAGCGGGAGTCTCCACGAGCAGTACTTC.

This rearrangement joins TRBV20-1 to TRBJ2-1; 11 bases map to TRBD2. V trimming: 0 bases; J trimming: 4 bases; junction bases outside the gene matches: 8. CDR3 length: 17 residues. CDR1 is DFQATT and CDR2 is SNEGSKA in the germline V gene (reference sequence). The CDR3: CSARDLGLADRYNEQFF. DNA for the CDR3: TGCAGTGCTAGAGATCTGGGACTAGCGGATAGATACAATGAGCAGTTCTTC.

The CDR3 coding sequence is TGTGCTAGTGGGGGAACGGATTACGAGCAGTACTTC. It encodes CASGGTDYEQYF. The chain joins TRBV12-5 to TRBJ2-7; D call uncertain. The germline gives CDR1 LGHNT, CDR2 FRNRAP. The CDR3 is made up of 12 amino acids. V was trimmed by 6 bases and J by 4 bases, leaving 10 bases between them.